A selection of T cell receptor beta chains follows, all from one sample in a study of identical twins. TCRdb reanalysed the 5' RACE reads using MiXCR and keeps one entry per CDR3 protein. This table has a few hundred thousand distinct CDR3 sequences, nearly 10% appearing once. The same specimen was also included in a second study, on yellow fever vaccine responses in identical twins.

Sample: PBMCs. Receptor source: a woman aged 18-29 years in good health. Each CDR3 is given with its conserved first and last residue. The D gene is left open where the match is weak. Only some rows state a clone size, as once, few, many or a class for expanded clones.

CDR3aa	CDR3nt	v_gene	d_gene	abundance	j_gene
CASTSVGLASGTGELFF	TGTGCCAGCACTTCGGTGGGACTAGCTTCGGGAACCGGGGAGCTGTTTTTT	TRBV6-5	TRBD2	few	TRBJ2-2
CASTTGTSGSTYNEQFF	TGCGCCAGCACCACCGGGACTAGCGGGAGTACCTACAATGAGCAGTTCTTC	TRBV5-1	TRBD2	few	TRBJ2-1
CASSYGSPSAKKTQYF	TGTGCCAGCAGTTATGGCTCCCCTAGCGCTAAAAAGACCCAGTACTTC	TRBV6-2/TRBV6-3	NA	few	TRBJ2-5
CASSQDRGLGQYF	TGCGCCAGCAGCCAAGACAGGGGTTTAGGTCAGTACTTC	TRBV4-3	NA	NA	TRBJ2-7
CSVARYEQYF	TGCAGCGTTGCCCGCTACGAGCAGTACTTC	TRBV29-1	NA	many	TRBJ2-7
CSVGSGLAGINEQFF	TGCAGCGTTGGATCGGGACTAGCGGGAATTAATGAGCAGTTCTTC	TRBV29-1	TRBD2	many	TRBJ2-1
CASSQDSSRGLGNNEQFF	TGCGCCAGCAGCCAAGATTCGTCCAGGGGGCTGGGAAACAATGAGCAGTTCTTC	TRBV4-3	TRBD1	few	TRBJ2-1
CASSFSVPTGYESYNEQFF	TGTGCCAGCAGTTTCTCTGTCCCTACAGGGTACGAGTCCTACAATGAGCAGTTCTTC	TRBV28	NA	NA	TRBJ2-1
CASSVAPAKNIQYF	TGTGCCAGCAGCGTAGCTCCGGCCAAAAACATTCAGTACTTC	TRBV9	NA	many	TRBJ2-4
CANGQGPYSGANVLTF	TGTGCCAACGGACAGGGGCCATACTCTGGGGCCAACGTCCTGACTTTC	TRBV7-2	TRBD1	few	TRBJ2-6
CASSFKLAGGPPFTDTQYF	TGCGCCAGCAGCTTTAAACTAGCGGGAGGGCCGCCATTCACAGATACGCAGTATTTT	TRBV5-1	TRBD2	NA	TRBJ2-3
CASSRGPREEQYF	TGCGCCAGCAGCCGGGGGCCGCGGGAGGAGCAGTACTTC	TRBV4-3	NA	NA	TRBJ2-7
CASSLDQEGEGAF	TGTGCCAGCAGCTTAGATCAGGAGGGCGAAGGGGCGTTT	TRBV11-2	NA	NA	TRBJ1-1
CASSSGTGQFTKNIQYF	TGTGCCAGCAGTTCCGGGACAGGGCAGTTTACCAAAAACATTCAGTACTTC	TRBV12-3/TRBV12-4	TRBD1	NA	TRBJ2-4
CASMGQGTGEQYF	TGTGCCAGCATGGGACAGGGGACGGGGGAGCAGTACTTC	TRBV2	TRBD1	NA	TRBJ2-7
CASSLRGALASNTGELFF	TGTGCCAGCAGTTTGAGGGGGGCACTAGCGTCGAACACCGGGGAGCTGTTTTTT	TRBV12-3/TRBV12-4	NA	NA	TRBJ2-2
CASSLLAGGPLEQFF	TGTGCCAGCAGCTTACTAGCGGGGGGGCCCTTGGAGCAGTTCTTC	TRBV7-3	TRBD2	few	TRBJ2-1
CASSQDQERGRPYF	TGTGCCAGCAGCCAAGATCAGGAGCGGGGCAGACCGTACTTC	TRBV3-1	TRBD2	NA	TRBJ2-5
CASSLSDRAVTDTQYF	TGTGCCAGCAGCTTGTCAGACAGGGCTGTCACAGATACGCAGTATTTT	TRBV7-9	TRBD1	NA	TRBJ2-3
CASSYHSTGGRNNEQFF	TGTGCCAGCAGTTACCATTCGACGGGAGGCCGAAACAATGAGCAGTTCTTC	TRBV6-5	TRBD2	few	TRBJ2-1
CSVASGSRETQYF	TGCAGCGTTGCAAGCGGGAGTCGCGAGACCCAGTACTTC	TRBV29-1	TRBD2	few	TRBJ2-5
CSAGANSYNEQFF	TGCAGCGCTGGAGCGAACTCCTACAATGAGCAGTTCTTC	TRBV29-1	NA	NA	TRBJ2-1
CSAREYGLAVTQETQYF	TGCAGTGCTAGAGAATACGGACTAGCCGTAACCCAAGAGACCCAGTACTTC	TRBV20-1	TRBD2	few	TRBJ2-5
CSVIPGLLDEQYF	TGCAGCGTTATTCCGGGTCTTCTGGACGAGCAGTACTTC	TRBV29-1	NA	many	TRBJ2-7
CASSAGPVGNTGELFF	TGTGCCAGCAGCGCTGGTCCAGTGGGGAACACCGGGGAGCTGTTTTTT	TRBV9	NA	NA	TRBJ2-2
CATHLPGLGADTQYF	TGTGCCACCCACCTGCCGGGACTGGGGGCAGATACGCAGTATTTT	TRBV6-1	NA	few	TRBJ2-3
CSVEEGGGLYNEQFF	TGCAGCGTTGAAGAGGGCGGGGGGCTTTACAATGAGCAGTTCTTC	TRBV29-1	TRBD2	NA	TRBJ2-1
CASSPLTTNTGELFF	TGTGCCAGCAGCCCCCTTACCACGAACACCGGGGAGCTGTTTTTT	TRBV4-2	NA	few	TRBJ2-2
CSGGLQGTGELFF	TGCAGCGGGGGATTACAGGGGACCGGGGAGCTGTTTTTT	TRBV29-1	TRBD1	few	TRBJ2-2
CASSYDRGEQYF	TGCGCCAGCAGCTACGACAGGGGGGAGCAGTACTTC	TRBV4-3	TRBD1	few	TRBJ2-7
CASSLEVTKNIQYF	TGTGCCAGCAGCTTAGAGGTCACCAAAAACATTCAGTACTTC	TRBV7-2	NA	NA	TRBJ2-4
CATSRLQRTTDTQYF	TGTGCCACCAGCAGACTCCAAAGAACCACAGATACGCAGTATTTT	TRBV15	NA	NA	TRBJ2-3
CASNLQGPQETQYF	TGTGCCAGCAACCTACAGGGACCCCAAGAGACCCAGTACTTC	TRBV2	NA	few	TRBJ2-5
CAIRDAGGTDTQYF	TGTGCCATCAGGGACGCAGGTGGCACAGATACGCAGTATTTT	TRBV10-3	NA	few	TRBJ2-3
CASSAGVEIPETQYF	TGTGCCAGCAGCGCCGGAGTTGAGATACCAGAGACCCAGTACTTC	TRBV9	NA	NA	TRBJ2-5
CASSQGPGTAAEKLFF	TGCGCCAGCAGCCAAGGCCCCGGGACAGCGGCTGAAAAACTGTTTTTT	TRBV4-3	TRBD1	many	TRBJ1-4
CSARVPSNSYEQYF	TGCAGTGCTAGAGTACCCAGTAATTCCTACGAGCAGTACTTC	TRBV20-1	NA	few	TRBJ2-7
CASRPDRGGRTDTQYF	TGCGCCAGCAGACCGGACAGGGGCGGACGCACAGATACGCAGTATTTT	TRBV5-1	TRBD1	once	TRBJ2-3
CSARDGSVLDPPLHF	TGCAGTGCTAGAGATGGTTCGGTTTTGGATCCACCCCTCCACTTT	TRBV20-1	NA	few	TRBJ1-6
CASSFRSGTQYF	TGTGCCAGCAGCTTTAGGTCAGGGACCCAGTACTTC	TRBV7-2	NA	NA	TRBJ2-5
CASSFGTSATNEKLFF	TGTGCCAGCAGCTTCGGGACGTCGGCAACTAATGAAAAACTGTTTTTT	TRBV5-8	NA	NA	TRBJ1-4
CASSVLQGAEAFF	TGTGCCAGCAGTGTGTTACAGGGCGCTGAAGCTTTCTTT	TRBV28	NA	NA	TRBJ1-1
CSGHTQGLGQFF	TGCAGTGGACACACCCAGGGGCTAGGGCAGTTCTTC	TRBV20-1	NA	NA	TRBJ2-1
CASSLGSQYF	TGTGCCAGCAGTCTCGGATCGCAGTATTTT	TRBV27	NA	many	TRBJ2-3
CASSSATFGQFF	TGTGCCAGCAGCTCGGCGACATTTGGGCAGTTCTTC	TRBV7-9	NA	many	TRBJ2-1
CASSRTSGGAPSYEQYF	TGTGCCAGCAGCAGAACTAGCGGGGGGGCTCCCTCCTACGAGCAGTACTTC	TRBV7-8	TRBD2	NA	TRBJ2-7
CASSPGTGGPQETQYF	TGTGCCAGCAGCCCTGGCACGGGGGGTCCCCAAGAGACCCAGTACTTC	TRBV7-3	TRBD2	NA	TRBJ2-5
CSASLAANHNEQFF	TGCAGTGCTAGTCTAGCGGCCAACCACAATGAGCAGTTCTTC	TRBV20-1	TRBD2	NA	TRBJ2-1
CASSSSPDLQYF	TGTGCCAGCAGCTCCAGTCCCGACCTCCAGTATTTT	TRBV7-2	NA	few	TRBJ2-3
CASTSKRLAGYNEQFF	TGTGCCAGCACCTCTAAGCGACTAGCAGGATACAATGAGCAGTTCTTC	TRBV27	TRBD2	NA	TRBJ2-1
CASGRQGDIQPQHF	TGTGCCAGCGGTCGACAGGGGGATATTCAGCCCCAGCATTTT	TRBV2	TRBD1	few	TRBJ1-5
CASSLSFSRTGELFF	TGTGCCAGCAGTTTATCGTTTAGTAGAACCGGGGAGCTGTTTTTT	TRBV27	NA	NA	TRBJ2-2
CASTPGGTSGYEQYF	TGTGCCAGTACCCCAGGGGGGACTAGCGGCTACGAGCAGTACTTC	TRBV19	TRBD2	NA	TRBJ2-7
CASSWQGLAVDEQFF	TGCGCCAGCAGCTGGCAGGGACTAGCGGTCGATGAGCAGTTCTTC	TRBV5-1	TRBD2	NA	TRBJ2-1
CASSRGTGGVDTQYF	TGCGCCAGCAGCCGCGGGACAGGGGGCGTAGATACGCAGTATTTT	TRBV5-1	TRBD1	few	TRBJ2-3
CASSPQGRVNTGELFF	TGTGCCAGCAGCCCGCAAGGGAGAGTGAACACCGGGGAGCTGTTTTTT	TRBV6-2/TRBV6-3	NA	few	TRBJ2-2
CASRVTSGTYNEQFF	TGTGCCAGCAGGGTGACTAGCGGAACTTACAATGAGCAGTTCTTC	TRBV7-3	TRBD2	NA	TRBJ2-1
CASSYGQFYEQYF	TGTGCCAGCAGTTACGGGCAGTTCTACGAGCAGTACTTC	TRBV6-5	NA	NA	TRBJ2-7
CSADRGHTGELFF	TGCAGCGCGGACAGGGGACACACCGGGGAGCTGTTTTTT	TRBV29-1	TRBD1	few	TRBJ2-2